Following are 2 T cell receptor beta chains from one sample sequenced in a study of shared clonotypes between healthy human individuals. Profiled with immunoSEQ multiplex PCR; TCRdb holds only in-frame clones, not every one. The sample holds roughly 1 million clones, roughly 74% seen once. The specimen sequenced was memory CD4+ T cells from PBMCs. The subset: CD45RA-negative fraction. These receptor sequences come from a man younger than 35 in good health. Some clones in this sample may be carry-over from other donors' samples.

Written as DNA, the CDR3 is TGCGCCAGCAGCTTGGAGGCGGGGAGCAATCAGCCCCAGCATTTT. It specifies CASSLEAGSNQPQHF. The V gene is TRBV5-1, the J gene TRBJ1-5, with no clear D. CDR3 length: 15 amino acids. V dropped 0 bases and J dropped 1 base, with 8 bases sitting between them. Germline V lookup: CDR1 SGHRS, CDR2 YFSETQ. Full variable domain (outside the CDR3, taken from reference TRBV5-1 and TRBJ1-5): KAGVTQTPRYLIKTRGQQVTLSCSPISGHRSVSWYQQTPGQGLQFLFEYFSETQRNKGNFPGRFSGRQFSNSRSEMNVSTLELGDSALYLCASSLEAGSNQPQHFGDGTRLSIL.

CDR3 sequence (DNA): TGCGCCAGCAGCTTGGGGACTAGCGGGAAAGAGCAGTACTTC. This codes for CASSLGTSGKEQYF. This sequence joins TRBV5-1 and TRBJ2-7; 12 nucleotides align to TRBD2. The germline V gene encodes CDR1 SGHRS and CDR2 YFSETQ. This CDR3 comprises 14 residues. J gave up 7 bases and V 0 bases, and 2 bases lay outside the gene matches.